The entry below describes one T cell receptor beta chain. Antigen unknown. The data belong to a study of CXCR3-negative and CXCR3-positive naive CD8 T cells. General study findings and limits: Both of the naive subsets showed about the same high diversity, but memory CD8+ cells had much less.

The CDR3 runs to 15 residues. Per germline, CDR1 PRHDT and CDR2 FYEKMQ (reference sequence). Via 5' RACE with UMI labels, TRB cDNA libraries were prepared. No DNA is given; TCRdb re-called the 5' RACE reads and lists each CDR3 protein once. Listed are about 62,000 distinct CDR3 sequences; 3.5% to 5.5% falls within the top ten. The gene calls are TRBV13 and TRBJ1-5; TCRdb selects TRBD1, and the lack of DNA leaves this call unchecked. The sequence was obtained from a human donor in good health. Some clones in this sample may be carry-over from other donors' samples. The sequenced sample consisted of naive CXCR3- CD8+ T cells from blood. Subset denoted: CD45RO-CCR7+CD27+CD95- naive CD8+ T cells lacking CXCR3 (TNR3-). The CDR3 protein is CASSLGQGGMQPQHF.